The entry below describes one TCR beta chain. It has no known antigen specificity. Per-base quality was not reported, and no clone a single base away is much larger than it. The data were taken from a study of blood T cell repertoires in COVID-19 (dated by TCRdb to the early 2020s). With respect to the entire study: Samples from collaborators originated in the United States, Italy and Spain and spanned both the acute and convalescent phases of COVID-19. The prospective study material was composed of cDNA or gDNA derived from T cells, B-cell-depleted T cells, or PBMCs. Deeply sampled blood TCRbeta repertoires from subjects exposed to, actively infected with, or recovered from COVID-19 were included in the dataset. The repertoires were released in a freely available public database intended as a resource for research on the immune response to SARS-CoV-2. The samples were drawn from the first 160 participants of the ongoing ImmuneRACE study and from 1,254 subjects provided by 6 global collaborators. A de-identified subject ID, COVID-19 status, age in years and sex were almost always included in the sample metadata. Where HLA class I and class II types were available, the types were taken from metadata supplied by the sample provider, not from assay-based typing. What the work shows at the level of the full study, not this receptor alone: Clinical and demographic metadata were provided uncurated, with the amount varying by source and participant.

Between the V and J ends, shortened by 4 bases and 0 bases respectively, the junction contains 20 bases. CDR1 and CDR2 were assigned from the germline V gene as SGDLS and YYNGEE. Measured from the cysteine to the phenylalanine, the CDR3 is 18 residues long. Kept here is only the CDR3 DNA, which spans 54 bases and is read in frame from base 1. Enrolling through a virtual design, the prospective study's participants ranged in age from roughly 18 to 90 years and lived across 20 to 30 United States geographic areas. In the prospective study, participants were assigned to cohorts based on the clinical history participants reported in a screening survey and a study questionnaire. In the prospective study, mobile phlebotomists collected whole blood, serum and a nasopharyngeal or oropharyngeal swab from each participant. Over a roughly 2-month period, participants in the prospective study had the option of providing additional blood draws and questionnaires. Before DNA extraction, prospective study blood samples were shipped either frozen or at room temperature.

TCRbeta CDR3 regions were amplified from genomic DNA using the immunoSEQ Assay, a bias-controlled multiplex PCR. On the authors' methods: Within the assay, amplification of reference gene primers was used to estimate how many nucleated cells each sample contained. To quantify the absolute abundance of each unique TCRbeta CDR3 rearrangement, sequence reads were collapsed and filtered. For each sample, productive Simpson clonality was calculated as the square root of Simpson's diversity index across productive rearrangements. The source is immuneACCESS, and TCRdb retained only in-frame sequences with V and J called. Part of the clones is not carried over; for the studies checked, unresolved V genes explain less than half of this, and the remainder is unexplained. The DNA gave D and trimming, while V, J and clone size come from that table. The sample table lists roughly 220,000 clones, 70% to 90% of them with a count of one. The ten largest clones add up to 4.3% of the sample.

The chain employs TRBV9 and TRBJ1-3, and possibly TRBD1, on 5 matching bases. Input material: PBMCs or T cells enriched from blood (not recorded which). This clonotype originated in a man under 40 with acute COVID-19. The CDR3 region has the sequence CASSLGEGLGISGNTIYF. The DNA is TGTGCCAGCAGCCTGGGGGAGGGGTTGGGCATCTCTGGAAACACCATATATTTT.